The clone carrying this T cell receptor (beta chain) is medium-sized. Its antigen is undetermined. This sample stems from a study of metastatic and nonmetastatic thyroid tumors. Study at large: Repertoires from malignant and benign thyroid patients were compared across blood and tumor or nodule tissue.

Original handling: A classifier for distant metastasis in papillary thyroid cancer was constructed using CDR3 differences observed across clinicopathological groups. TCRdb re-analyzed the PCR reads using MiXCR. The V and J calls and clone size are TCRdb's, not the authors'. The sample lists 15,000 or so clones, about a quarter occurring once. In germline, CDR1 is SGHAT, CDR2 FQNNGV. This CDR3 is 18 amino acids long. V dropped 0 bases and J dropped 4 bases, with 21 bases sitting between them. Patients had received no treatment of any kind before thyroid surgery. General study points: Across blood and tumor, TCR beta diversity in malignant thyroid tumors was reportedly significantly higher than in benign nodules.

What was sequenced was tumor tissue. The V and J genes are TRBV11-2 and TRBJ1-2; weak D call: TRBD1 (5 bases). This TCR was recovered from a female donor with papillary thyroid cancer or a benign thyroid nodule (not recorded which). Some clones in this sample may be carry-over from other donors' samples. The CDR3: CASSLDQGRLSFGYGYTF. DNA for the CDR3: TGTGCCAGCAGCTTAGATCAGGGACGACTCTCTTTTGGCTATGGCTACACCTTC.